The source of this TCR beta chain is a study of response to subunit inactivated influenza vaccine. TCRdb reprocessed the RT-PCR reads with MiXCR, giving one entry per CDR3 protein. This table has under 800,000 distinct CDR3 sequences, approximately 15% appearing once. The source is a man aged 45 to 65 who received an inactivated influenza vaccine. Sequencing used PBMCs from blood, obtained around two weeks before vaccination.

Here the CDR3 DNA reads TGCGCCAGCAGCCAAGCGCTCCTTACAACCGGGACTAGCGGACTCACAGATACGCAGTATTTT. Amino acids: CASSQALLTTGTSGLTDTQYF. This chain connects TRBV4-1 to TRBJ2-3; TRBD2 aligns across 11 bases. This CDR3 spans 21 amino acids. The V gene end was trimmed by 1 base and the J gene end by 2 bases; junction bases not matched to a gene: 17. The germline CDR1 and CDR2 sequences are MGHRA and YSYEKL.